This TCR beta chain was captured by sequencing in a study of PD-L1 blockade in urothelial cancer. Whole-study context: Atezolizumab 1,200 mg was given intravenously every 3 weeks, starting 2014. In the patient group, most of the roughly 30 were males with bladder-origin urothelial cancer. Patients previously received 0 to 3 chemotherapy regimens.

Sequencing was performed with immunoSEQ multiplex PCR; in TCRdb, only in-frame clones are kept and a portion is missing. The sample includes about 93,000 clones, around 87% of them seen just once. Overall study results and limits: At 3 weeks on treatment, tumor-associated clones expanded more with durable benefit.

Time point here: pretreatment peripheral blood. As for this clone: Its antigen is undetermined.

The sequence was obtained from a man aged 55 to 69 with urothelial cancer. Sequenced here: PBMCs, sampled around atezolizumab (anti-PD-L1) treatment.

The CDR3 bases are TGTGCCAGCAGCCTGCGAGTCCAGGCGTCTAACACAGATACGCAGTATTTT. It translates to CASSLRVQASNTDTQYF. J is TRBJ2-3 and V is TRBV11-2; D not certain. Germline V gives CDR1 SGHAT, CDR2 FQNNGV. V was clipped by 5 bases and J by 2 bases, with 20 bases between them. The CDR3 spans 17 residues.